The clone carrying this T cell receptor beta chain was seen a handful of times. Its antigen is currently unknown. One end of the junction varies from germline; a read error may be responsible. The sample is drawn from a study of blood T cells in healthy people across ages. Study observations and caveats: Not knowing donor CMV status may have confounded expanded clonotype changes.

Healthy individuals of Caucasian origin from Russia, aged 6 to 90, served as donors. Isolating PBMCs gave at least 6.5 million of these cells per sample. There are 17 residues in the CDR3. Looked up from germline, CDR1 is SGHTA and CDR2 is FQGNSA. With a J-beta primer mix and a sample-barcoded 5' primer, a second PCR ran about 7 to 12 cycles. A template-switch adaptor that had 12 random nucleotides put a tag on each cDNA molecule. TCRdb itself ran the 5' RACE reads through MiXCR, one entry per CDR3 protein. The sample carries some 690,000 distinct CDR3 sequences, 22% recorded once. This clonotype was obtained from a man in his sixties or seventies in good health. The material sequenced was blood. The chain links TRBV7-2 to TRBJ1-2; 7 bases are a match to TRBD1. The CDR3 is CASGLAPPGTANYGYTF. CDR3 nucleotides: TGTGCCAGCGGCTTAGCCCCCCCCGGGACAGCTAACTATGGCTACACCTTC.